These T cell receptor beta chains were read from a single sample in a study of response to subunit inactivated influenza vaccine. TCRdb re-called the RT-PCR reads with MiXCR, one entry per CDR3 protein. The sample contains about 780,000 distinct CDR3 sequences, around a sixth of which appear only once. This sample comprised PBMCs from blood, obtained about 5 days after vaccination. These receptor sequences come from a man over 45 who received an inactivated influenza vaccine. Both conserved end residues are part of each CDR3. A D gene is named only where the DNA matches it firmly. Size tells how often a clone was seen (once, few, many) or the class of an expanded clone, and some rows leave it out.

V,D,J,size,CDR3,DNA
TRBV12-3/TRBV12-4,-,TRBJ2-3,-,CASSFEGSRTDTQYF,TGTGCCAGCAGTTTTGAGGGGTCGAGGACAGATACGCAGTATTTT
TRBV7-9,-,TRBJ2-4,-,CASSLGGGGFKNIQYF,TGTGCCAGCAGCTTAGGAGGAGGGGGATTTAAAAACATTCAGTACTTC
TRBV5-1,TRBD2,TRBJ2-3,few,CASSLAPGLDTDTQYF,TGCGCCAGCAGCTTGGCCCCGGGACTAGATACAGATACGCAGTATTTT
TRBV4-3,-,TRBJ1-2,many,CASSLSAHSPSSRTYGYTF,TGCGCCAGCAGCCTCAGCGCCCACTCGCCTAGCAGCCGAACCTATGGCTACACCTTC
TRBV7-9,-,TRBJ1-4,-,CAGSLTRTANGLFF,TGTGCCGGCAGCTTAACCCGTACAGCGAATGGACTGTTTTTT
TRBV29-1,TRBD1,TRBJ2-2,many,CSAQGVVSTGELFF,TGCAGCGCCCAGGGGGTCGTGAGCACCGGGGAGCTGTTTTTT
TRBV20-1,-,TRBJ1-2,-,CSARDEVYGYTF,TGCAGTGCTAGAGATGAAGTCTATGGCTACACCTTC
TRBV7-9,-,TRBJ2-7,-,CASSSTWGRRNYEQYF,TGTGCCAGCAGCTCCACCTGGGGGAGGAGAAACTACGAGCAGTACTTC
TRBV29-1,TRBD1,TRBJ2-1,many,CSVASLPGQGTYEQFF,TGCAGCGTTGCCTCTCTGCCGGGACAGGGGACGTATGAGCAGTTCTTC
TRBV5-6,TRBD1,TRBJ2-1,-,CASSAQGALSLEQFF,TGTGCCAGCAGCGCCCAGGGGGCCTTGTCTCTTGAGCAGTTCTTC
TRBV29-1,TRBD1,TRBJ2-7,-,CSVEDRISSYEQYF,TGCAGCGTCGAGGACAGGATTAGCTCCTACGAGCAGTACTTC
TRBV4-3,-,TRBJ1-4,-,CASSASGGGEKLFF,TGCGCCAGCAGCGCAAGTGGGGGGGGTGAAAAACTGTTTTTT
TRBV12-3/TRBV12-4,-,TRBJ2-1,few,CASSGGIGDNEQFF,TGTGCCAGCAGTGGGGGTATCGGGGACAATGAGCAGTTCTTC
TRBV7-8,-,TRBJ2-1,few,CASSLLVGSYNEQFF,TGTGCCAGCAGCTTACTAGTTGGCTCCTACAATGAGCAGTTCTTC
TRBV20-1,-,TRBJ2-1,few,CSADDYNEQFF,TGCAGTGCAGATGATTACAATGAGCAGTTCTTC
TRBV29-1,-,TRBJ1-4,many,CSVDSGREKLFF,TGCAGCGTTGATTCCGGGAGGGAAAAACTGTTTTTT
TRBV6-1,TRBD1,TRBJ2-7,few,CASSEQWDRGYEQYF,TGTGCCAGCAGTGAACAGTGGGACAGGGGCTACGAGCAGTACTTC
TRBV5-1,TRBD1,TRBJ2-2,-,CASSVGQGTFTGELFF,TGCGCCAGCAGCGTAGGACAGGGAACGTTCACCGGGGAGCTGTTTTTT
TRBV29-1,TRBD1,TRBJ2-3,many,CSATTGWVTDTQYF,TGCAGCGCCACGACAGGGTGGGTCACAGATACGCAGTATTTT
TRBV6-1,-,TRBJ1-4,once,CASSQVQSREKLFF,TGTGCCAGCAGTCAAGTCCAGAGTCGGGAAAAACTGTTTTTT
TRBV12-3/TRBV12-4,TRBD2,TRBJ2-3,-,CASSLASGGVDTQYF,TGTGCCAGCAGTTTAGCTAGCGGGGGGGTAGATACGCAGTATTTT
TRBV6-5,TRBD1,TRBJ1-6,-,CASSYAGTGGYNSPLHF,TGTGCCAGCAGTTACGCCGGGACAGGGGGCTATAATTCACCCCTCCACTTT
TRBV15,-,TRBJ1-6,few,CATSRGDSPLHF,TGTGCCACCAGCAGAGGAGATTCACCCCTCCACTTT
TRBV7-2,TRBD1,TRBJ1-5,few,CASSPSRGDRTNQPQHF,TGTGCCAGCAGCCCCTCCAGGGGGGACAGAACCAATCAGCCCCAGCATTTT
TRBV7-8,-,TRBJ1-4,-,CASSRGRGGIEKLFF,TGTGCCAGCAGTAGGGGCAGGGGCGGAATTGAAAAACTGTTTTTT
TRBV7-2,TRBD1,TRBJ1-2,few,CASSEGTGGHYGYTF,TGTGCCAGCAGCGAAGGGACAGGGGGCCACTATGGCTACACCTTC
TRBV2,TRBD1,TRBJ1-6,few,CASREGGARNSPLHF,TGTGCCAGCAGGGAAGGGGGCGCACGGAATTCACCCCTCCACTTT
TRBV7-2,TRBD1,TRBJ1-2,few,CASSYHLSAQGAVGYTF,TGTGCCAGCAGCTACCACCTCTCAGCCCAGGGGGCAGTTGGCTACACCTTC
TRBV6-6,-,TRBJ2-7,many,CASSHTATSGPYF,TGTGCCAGCAGCCACACGGCCACAAGCGGTCCGTACTTC
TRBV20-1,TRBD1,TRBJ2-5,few,CSAYRTGGLETQYF,TGCAGTGCTTACCGGACAGGGGGCTTGGAGACCCAGTACTTC
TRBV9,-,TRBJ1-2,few,CASSGHGGGGYTF,TGTGCCAGCAGCGGACACGGGGGTGGGGGCTACACCTTC
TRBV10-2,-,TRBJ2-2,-,CASSEHRGPGELFF,TGCGCCAGCAGTGAGCACCGGGGGCCCGGGGAGCTGTTTTTT
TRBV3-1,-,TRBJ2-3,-,CASSPHRTVASTDTQYF,TGTGCCAGCAGCCCTCACAGGACCGTCGCTAGCACAGATACGCAGTATTTT